A selection of T cell receptor beta chains follows, all from one sample in a study of OX40 agonist ivuxolimab in advanced cancers. The assay was immunoSEQ multiplex PCR, and TCRdb's table has in-frame clones only and misses some. The sample records almost 90,000 clones, about 83% being singletons. Sequencing used CD4+ or CD8+ T cells sorted from blood, obtained in a trial of the OX40 agonist ivuxolimab. These receptors all come from an adult with an advanced solid tumor such as melanoma, head and neck, liver or kidney cancer. Each CDR3 is given with its conserved first and last residue. D genes are given only for firm matches. Clone size is not always given. Where it is, it says once, few, many or a class for expanded clones.

12	TRBD2	-	TRBV11-1	TRBJ2-7	TGTGCCAGCAACATAGCGGGAGCGAAGCAGTACTTC	CASNIAGAKQYF
15	-	-	TRBV28	TRBJ1-5	TGTGCCAGCAGTCCCCAGGGCCAGGGCGGACAGCCCCAGCATTTT	CASSPQGQGGQPQHF
14	TRBD2	few	TRBV7-8	TRBJ2-7	TGTGCCAGCAGTCTTGAGCGGGGGCCCTACGAGCAGTACTTC	CASSLERGPYEQYF
15	-	-	TRBV7-2	TRBJ2-1	TGTGCCAGCAGCTTAGATTCGGGGGTTTGGGGTGAGCAGTTCTTC	CASSLDSGVWGEQFF
14	-	-	TRBV15	TRBJ2-7	TGTGCCACCAGCAGAGATGGAAGGGACAACGAGCAGTACTTC	CATSRDGRDNEQYF
14	-	-	TRBV4-3	TRBJ2-5	TGCGCCAGCAGCCAAGATAAGGGGAAAGAGACCCAGTACTTC	CASSQDKGKETQYF
14	-	once	TRBV2	TRBJ1-1	TGTGCCAGCAGAGATACAGCAATGAACACTGAAGCTTTCTTT	CASRDTAMNTEAFF
16	-	-	TRBV7-9	TRBJ1-5	TGTGCCAGCAGCTTAGCGGGAGGCCGGGAAGATCAGCCCCAGCATTTT	CASSLAGGREDQPQHF
13	-	-	TRBV10-3	TRBJ2-5	TGTGCCATCAGTGAGGGGACACAAGAGACCCAGTACTTC	CAISEGTQETQYF
14	TRBD1	once	TRBV19	TRBJ1-5	TGTGCCAGTAGTATAGAGACAGGGAATCAGCCCCAGCATTTT	CASSIETGNQPQHF
15	TRBD1	-	TRBV5-1	TRBJ2-2	TGCGCCAGCAGCCTGGCGCAGGGGGCCATCGGGGAGCTGTTTTTT	CASSLAQGAIGELFF
17	TRBD1	-	TRBV5-1	TRBJ1-4	TGCGCCAGCAGCGTAACCCCGCAGGGGGCAACTAATGAAAAACTGTTTTTT	CASSVTPQGATNEKLFF
15	-	-	TRBV6-5	TRBJ1-1	TGTGCCAGCAGTTACTCACGGGGGATGAACACTGAAGCTTTCTTT	CASSYSRGMNTEAFF
15	-	once	TRBV5-6	TRBJ1-4	TGTGCCAGCAGTGGGGCCCCCAGGACTAATGAAAAACTGTTTTTT	CASSGAPRTNEKLFF
17	-	-	TRBV5-1	TRBJ1-6	TGCGCCAGCAGCCCGGGCCAGGCCAAGATCTATAATTCACCCCTCCACTTT	CASSPGQAKIYNSPLHF
14	-	-	TRBV5-1	TRBJ2-5	TGCGCCAGCAGCCAGGTTAGGGACTCGGAGACCCAGTACTTC	CASSQVRDSETQYF
15	TRBD1	-	TRBV9	TRBJ1-2	TGTGCCAGCAGCGTCCGACAGACAGGGTCCTCTGGCTACACCTTC	CASSVRQTGSSGYTF
15	-	-	TRBV4-3	TRBJ2-1	TGCGCCAGCAGCCAAGAAACTGGATCCTACAATGAGCAGTTCTTC	CASSQETGSYNEQFF
15	-	few	TRBV7-9	TRBJ2-6	TGTGCCAGCAGCTTAGAAGAGTTCGGGGCCAACGTCCTGACTTTC	CASSLEEFGANVLTF
13	-	-	TRBV6-6	TRBJ1-1	TGTGCCAGCAGCCCAAGGGGTAACACTGAAGCTTTCTTT	CASSPRGNTEAFF
14	-	-	TRBV7-8	TRBJ1-4	TGTGCCAGCAGCTTCAGGGTTACGGGTGAAAAACTGTTTTTT	CASSFRVTGEKLFF
16	TRBD2	-	TRBV5-1	TRBJ2-5	TGCGCCAGCAGCTTGGATGGGACTACCCCGCAGGAGACCCAGTACTTC	CASSLDGTTPQETQYF
15	-	-	TRBV2	TRBJ1-5	TGTGCCAGCAGCCCAAATGGACGGGGGAATCAGCCCCAGCATTTT	CASSPNGRGNQPQHF
12	TRBD1	-	TRBV6-5	TRBJ2-7	TGTGCCTCCAAGACAGGGGATGACGAGCAGTACTTC	CASKTGDDEQYF
13	TRBD1	-	TRBV30	TRBJ2-2	TGTGCCTGGTATCAGGGGGCAGGCGGGGAGCTGTTTTTT	CAWYQGAGGELFF
16	TRBD2	-	TRBV12-5	TRBJ2-5	TGTGCTAGTCAACGGGGAGCGGGAGGGCCAACGGAGACCCAGTACTTC	CASQRGAGGPTETQYF
14	-	-	TRBV29-1	TRBJ2-1	TGCAGCGTTGTCCGGACCCCCCCCACGAATGAGCAGTTCTTC	CSVVRTPPTNEQFF
13	-	-	TRBV7-8	TRBJ1-5	TGTGCCAGCAGCTCACAGGCGGGTCAGCCCCAGCATTTT	CASSSQAGQPQHF
15	-	-	TRBV7-6	TRBJ2-7	TGTGCCAGCAGCTTAGGGTCAGTACCGTCCTACGAGCAGTACTTC	CASSLGSVPSYEQYF
17	TRBD2	-	TRBV19	TRBJ2-1	TGTGCCAGTAGTATAACGGGGGGACTAGCGGGAGTGAATGAGCAGTTCTTC	CASSITGGLAGVNEQFF
15	TRBD2	-	TRBV4-1	TRBJ2-7	TGCGCCAGCAGCCAAGGCTGGGGGGGTTCCTACGAGCAGTACTTC	CASSQGWGGSYEQYF
15	TRBD2	-	TRBV7-8	TRBJ2-7	TGTGCCAGCAGCCCCTCCGGGACTAGCGGGGGACAGCAGTACTTC	CASSPSGTSGGQQYF
15	-	once	TRBV6-5	TRBJ1-5	TGTGCCAGCAGTTACTCGTGGGATAGCAATCAGCCCCAGCATTTT	CASSYSWDSNQPQHF
14	TRBD1	-	TRBV18	TRBJ2-3	TGTGCCAGCTCTCAACAGGGGGCGACAGATACGCAGTATTTT	CASSQQGATDTQYF
14	-	few	TRBV5-6	TRBJ2-4	TGTGCCAGCAGCTTGGAAGGGACCCTTGACGTTCAGTACTTC	CASSLEGTLDVQYF
12	-	-	TRBV29-1	TRBJ2-7	TGCAGCGTTGTTAAGGGAAGCTACGAGCAGTACTTC	CSVVKGSYEQYF
14	TRBD2	-	TRBV5-1	TRBJ2-5	TGCGCCAGCAGCTCCCAGCGGGAAGGAGAGACCCAGTACTTC	CASSSQREGETQYF
14	-	once	TRBV29-1	TRBJ1-2	TGCAGCGTGAGGCCAAGCCCAGCTAACTATGGCTACACCTTC	CSVRPSPANYGYTF
15	TRBD1	-	TRBV19	TRBJ1-1	TGTGCCAGTAGTTTTACAGGGGGCTGGGACACTGAAGCTTTCTTT	CASSFTGGWDTEAFF
15	-	-	TRBV6-5	TRBJ2-7	TGTGCCAGCAGTTACTCGTCGGACAAGCCCTACGAGCAGTACTTC	CASSYSSDKPYEQYF
15	TRBD1	-	TRBV7-9	TRBJ1-5	TGTGCCAGCAGCTTAGAGACAGGGGGCAATCAGCCCCAGCATTTT	CASSLETGGNQPQHF
16	-	-	TRBV4-3	TRBJ2-2	TGCGCCAGCAGCCCAAACCTCCGGGTCTTCACCGGGGAGCTGTTTTTT	CASSPNLRVFTGELFF
15	-	-	TRBV6-1	TRBJ2-7	TGTGCCAGCAGTGAAGTAGGCACCCCCTCCTACGAGCAGTACTTC	CASSEVGTPSYEQYF
14	-	-	TRBV7-9	TRBJ2-7	TGTGCCAGCAGCTTAGATGGGGGCTCCTACGAGCAGTACTTC	CASSLDGGSYEQYF
16	TRBD2	-	TRBV5-5	TRBJ2-2	TGTGCCAGCAGCCAACTAGCGGGGGGGCCCACCGGGGAGCTGTTTTTT	CASSQLAGGPTGELFF
17	-	-	TRBV9	TRBJ2-1	TGTGCCAGCAGCCCCCGACAGGCCATTAGCTCCTACAATGAGCAGTTCTTC	CASSPRQAISSYNEQFF
14	-	-	TRBV2	TRBJ2-7	TGTGCCAGCATAGGCAGTGGGGGCCCCTACGAGCAGTACTTC	CASIGSGGPYEQYF
14	-	-	TRBV5-4	TRBJ2-7	TGTGCCAGCAGCTTGTTCGGGAGCAGGTACGAGCAGTACTTC	CASSLFGSRYEQYF
15	TRBD2	-	TRBV19	TRBJ2-7	TGTGCCACCCAAGATTTAGCGGGAAACTCCTACGAGCAGTACTTC	CATQDLAGNSYEQYF
14	TRBD1	-	TRBV9	TRBJ1-5	TGTGCCAGCAGCAGGGACAGGGATAATCAGCCCCAGCATTTT	CASSRDRDNQPQHF
15	-	-	TRBV11-2	TRBJ1-5	TGTGCCAGCAGCCCAGGGGAGGATGGCAATCAGCCCCAGCATTTT	CASSPGEDGNQPQHF
14	-	-	TRBV6-5	TRBJ2-4	TGTGCCAGCAGTTACGGAGGCAGGAGGAACATTCAGTACTTC	CASSYGGRRNIQYF
14	-	-	TRBV2	TRBJ2-1	TGTGCCAGCAGTGACTGGACTATAAACAATGAGCAGTTCTTC	CASSDWTINNEQFF
16	TRBD1	-	TRBV27	TRBJ2-4	TGTGCCACCCGTCGGGGAGGGGGACAGGGGGAAAACATTCAGTACTTC	CATRRGGGQGENIQYF
15	TRBD2	-	TRBV7-3	TRBJ2-3	TGTGCCAGCAGCTTACAGAGCGGGGGGGCGGATACGCAGTATTTT	CASSLQSGGADTQYF
13	TRBD2	-	TRBV7-2	TRBJ2-7	TGTGCCAGCAGCTTAAAGCGGGACTACGAGCAGTACTTC	CASSLKRDYEQYF
15	TRBD1	-	TRBV4-1	TRBJ1-5	TGCGCCAGCAGCCAAGGGGACAGGATCAATCAGCCCCAGCATTTT	CASSQGDRINQPQHF